Listed here are 28 T cell receptor beta chains from one sample, sequenced in a study of T cells in narcolepsy. Clones were read by immunoSEQ multiplex PCR, and TCRdb kept only the in-frame ones, dropping some. Found here are approximately 35,000 clones, roughly 77% of them singletons; the top ten hold approximately 2.2%. The sequenced material came from memory (CD45RA-) CD4+ T cells from blood. The receptor source for this set is a human donor in good health.

The V call is TRBV5-1, the J call TRBJ2-4, with a tentative D call TRBD2 (5 bases). This CDR3 spans 14 amino acids. Germline loops: CDR1 SGHRS, CDR2 YFSETQ. V dropped 4 bases and J dropped 0 bases, with 8 bases sitting between them. The CDR3 sequence is CASSPEVAKNIQYF. For the CDR3, the DNA is TGCGCCAGCAGCCCGGAGGTAGCCAAAAACATTCAGTACTTC.

V and J are TRBV4-2 and TRBJ1-3; perhaps TRBD1 as D (5 bases). Germline V gene lookup returns CDR1 LGHNA and CDR2 YNFKEQ. This CDR3 region has 14 residues. With 5 bases removed from V and 7 bases from J, the gap between germline ends came to 15 bases. The CDR3 is CASSSRGASNTIYF. CDR3 nucleotide sequence: TGTGCCAGCAGCTCTAGAGGGGCTTCGAACACCATATATTTT.

In regard to this clone: The sample contains more than one DNA sequence encoding this CDR3. The chain couples TRBV13 to TRBJ2-7; D unresolved. CDR3 size: 16 residues. CDR1 PRHDT and CDR2 FYEKMQ come from the germline V gene (reference sequence). Between the trimmed V and J ends, which lost 6 bases and 2 bases, there was a span of 20 bases. This chain's CDR3 is CASSFANVGGAYEQYF. The CDR3 DNA is TGTGCCAGCAGTTTCGCCAATGTGGGCGGCGCCTACGAGCAGTACTTC.

The chain carries TRBV5-8 and TRBJ2-1; maybe TRBD1 (6 bases). The germline gives CDR1 SGHTS, CDR2 YDEGEE. Deletions cut 3 bases from V and 5 bases from J, with 12 bases between. The CDR3 contains 14 residues. The CDR3 region is CASSWRQGNNEQFF. CDR3 in DNA: TGTGCCAGCAGCTGGCGGCAGGGGAACAATGAGCAGTTCTTC.

This clone has a handful of counts. The chain is built from TRBV7-9 and TRBJ1-1; D possibly corresponds to TRBD1 (6 bases). This CDR3 spans 14 amino acids. From germline, CDR1 is SEHNR and CDR2 FQNEAQ (reference sequence). Trimming shortened V by 2 bases and J by 1 base, and 8 bases separated the two germline ends. In DNA form, the CDR3 reads TGTGCCAGCAGCTTACCGGGACAGAACACTGAAGCTTTCTTT. Its protein is CASSLPGQNTEAFF.

CDR3 sequence reads: CASSPVRDRLRGRQGEAFF. CDR3 sequence (DNA): TGTGCCAGCAGCCCGGTCCGGGACAGATTACGAGGGCGACAAGGAGAAGCTTTCTTT. The rearrangement joins TRBV7-2 to TRBJ1-1, with TRBD1 identical over 7 bases. The germline gives CDR1 SGHTA, CDR2 FQGNSA. The CDR3 is made up of 19 amino acids. V lost 5 bases, J lost 8 bases, and 26 bases stayed unmatched.

This clone came up a few times. The genes are TRBV29-1 and TRBJ1-1; D unclear. The CDR3 has 13 amino acids. Per the germline V gene, CDR1 is SQVTM and CDR2 is ANQGSEA. The ends were cut back, 3 bases at V and 1 base at J, with 9 bases in the middle. CDR3 in amino acids: CSVERTENTEAFF. Here the CDR3 DNA reads TGCAGCGTTGAGAGGACCGAGAACACTGAAGCTTTCTTT.

V gene TRBV4-1 combines with J gene TRBJ2-7; 11 positions agree with TRBD2. This CDR3 has 15 residues. V was clipped by 4 bases and J by 3 bases; unmatched bases: 5. Germline V CDR1 and CDR2: MGHRA, YSYEKL. The CDR3 DNA reads as TGCGCCAGCAGCCCCACTAGCGGGAGTCTCTACGAGCAGTACTTC. Translation: CASSPTSGSLYEQYF.

This clone appeared a few times. CDR3 nucleotides: TGCGCCAGCAGCTTGGCGGAGACCCAGTACTTC. The encoded protein is CASSLAETQYF. This rearrangement joins TRBV5-1 to TRBJ2-5; no clear D gene. CDR3 length: 11 residues. V gave up 0 bases and J gave up 5 bases, with 2 bases separating them. Germline CDR1 SGHRS, CDR2 YFSETQ.

J is TRBJ1-2 and V is TRBV18; no definite D call. CDR1 and CDR2 from the germline V gene are KGHSH and LQKENI. V shed 4 bases and J shed 3 bases, with 9 bases lying between them. The CDR3 runs to 13 residues. CDR3 in amino acids: CASSREVDYGYTF. The DNA of the CDR3 is TGTGCCAGCTCACGGGAGGTCGACTATGGCTACACCTTC.

This chain joins TRBV6-6 and TRBJ1-1; D remains unclear. CDR1 MNHNY and CDR2 SVGAGI come from the germline V gene (reference sequence). Trimming shortened V by 5 bases and J by 1 base, and 8 bases separated the two germline ends. This CDR3 is built from 13 residues. The CDR3: CASSAMENTEAFF. CDR3 coding DNA: TGTGCCAGCAGTGCAATGGAGAACACTGAAGCTTTCTTT.

The gene calls are TRBV5-4 and TRBJ1-2, with a possible D match to TRBD1 (6 bases). With 2 bases removed from V and 8 bases from J, the gap between germline ends came to 13 bases. CDR3 length: 13 residues. Germline CDR1 and CDR2: SGHNT and YYREEE (reference sequence). The CDR3 DNA reads as TGTGCCAGCAGCTTAGCCACAGGGAGCGGCTACACCTTC. Encoded protein: CASSLATGSGYTF.

V and J are TRBV29-1 and TRBJ1-2, with 11 bases aligning to TRBD1. Trimming took 1 base from V and 5 from J; bases not matched to a gene: 3. Per the germline V gene, CDR1 is SQVTM and CDR2 is ANQGSEA. There are 14 residues in the CDR3. For the CDR3, the DNA is TGCAGCGTTGAAGGAGGACAGGGGGCTTATGGCTACACCTTC. This encodes CSVEGGQGAYGYTF.

The rearrangement uses TRBV25-1 and TRBJ1-2, with D uncertain. The CDR3 has 16 amino acids. In germline, CDR1 is MGHDK, CDR2 SYGVNS. With 1 base removed from V and 7 bases from J, the gap between germline ends came to 19 bases. The CDR3 DNA reads TGTGCCAGCAGTGAATTAAACTCCGGGGTGGTTGGTGGCTACACCTTC. Protein: CASSELNSGVVGGYTF.

This sequence joins TRBV25-1 and TRBJ2-5; D might be TRBD1 (5 bases). The CDR3 totals 15 residues. Germline V gene sequence: CDR1 MGHDK, CDR2 SYGVNS. Trimming left V 1 base short and J 4 bases short, with 13 bases between. The CDR3 DNA reads TGTGCCAGCAGTGAATTTGGCAGTAGGGGAGAGACCCAGTACTTC. It specifies CASSEFGSRGETQYF.

This clone was detected only once. The chain couples TRBV19 to TRBJ2-1, with TRBD2 matching 11 bases. V was clipped by 4 bases and J by 4 bases; unmatched bases: 0. The germline V gene encodes CDR1 LNHDA and CDR2 SQIVND (reference sequence). CDR3 length: 14 residues. This chain's CDR3 is CASSTSGGYNEQFF. In DNA, the CDR3 is TGTGCCAGTAGTACTAGCGGGGGGTACAATGAGCAGTTCTTC.

The chain has TRBV30 and TRBJ2-7; TRBD1 aligns across 9 bases. J was trimmed by 7 bases and V by 2 bases; bases with no gene match: 12. This CDR3 region has 15 residues. The germline V gene has CDR1 GTSNPN and CDR2 SVGIG (reference sequence). CDR3 in amino acids: CAWSPLDRGTREQYF. DNA for the CDR3: TGTGCCTGGAGTCCTTTAGACAGGGGGACCCGGGAGCAGTACTTC.

The V and J genes are TRBV29-1 and TRBJ1-2; D may be TRBD1 (6 bases). V lost 8 bases and J 6 bases, leaving 13 bases between the germline ends. The CDR3 is 11 residues long. Germline V CDR1 and CDR2: SQVTM, ANQGSEA. This CDR3 is CSRKGVDGYTF. The DNA of the CDR3 is TGCAGCCGGAAGGGGGTGGATGGCTACACCTTC.

V and J are TRBV11-2 and TRBJ2-3; D is uncertain. The V and J ends lost 1 base and 0 bases respectively, with 11 bases between them. Germline lookup yields CDR1 SGHAT and CDR2 FQNNGV. This CDR3 is 16 amino acids long. The CDR3 DNA sequence: TGTGCCAGCAGCTTAGGCAGGATTTCTAGCACAGATACGCAGTATTTT. Its protein is CASSLGRISSTDTQYF.

The chain links TRBV9 to TRBJ2-2, with D tentatively TRBD2 (7 bases). The CDR3 sequence is 17 residues long. The germline CDR1 and CDR2 sequences are SGDLS and YYNGEE. Between the trimmed V and J ends, which lost 4 bases and 4 bases, there was a span of 20 bases. DNA of the CDR3: TGTGCCAGCAGCCCCATGTCAGTCGGGGGGCGCACCGGGGAGCTGTTTTTT. It codes for CASSPMSVGGRTGELFF.

This clone showed up just a few times. The chain combines TRBV19 with TRBJ2-1, with TRBD2 identical over 8 bases. CDR3 length: 15 residues. CDR1 is LNHDA and CDR2 is SQIVND in the germline V gene (reference sequence). V lost 7 bases and J lost 7; bases outside the gene matches: 12. For the CDR3, the DNA is TGTGCCAGTAACGATGGGGGAGCGGGGGAAAATGAGCAGTTCTTC. This sequence encodes CASNDGGAGENEQFF.

The rearrangement links TRBV9 to TRBJ2-3; the D call may be TRBD1 or TRBD2 (6 bases each). The CDR3 consists of 15 residues. The germline V gene encodes CDR1 SGDLS and CDR2 YYNGEE. Trimming shortened V by 3 bases and J by 5 bases, and 16 bases separated the two germline ends. In nucleotides, the CDR3 is TGTGCCAGCAGCGCGTGGAGGGGGGATCTAGATACGCAGTATTTT. Translating it yields CASSAWRGDLDTQYF.

The chain employs TRBV6-5 and TRBJ1-1; 7 bases line up with TRBD1. The CDR3 length is 14 residues. The V and J ends lost 5 bases and 1 base, in that order; junction bases with no gene match: 4. Germline V gene sequence: CDR1 MNHEY, CDR2 SVGAGI. The chain's CDR3 is CASSAGTANTEAFF. As DNA, the CDR3 is TGTGCCAGCAGTGCCGGGACAGCGAACACTGAAGCTTTCTTT.

The chain recombines TRBV11-2 with TRBJ2-5; no clear D. V lost 0 bases and J 6 bases, leaving 5 bases between the germline ends. The CDR3 spans 12 residues. CDR1 and CDR2 (germline): SGHAT, FQNNGV. The CDR3 nucleotides are TGTGCCAGCAGCTTAGATCGGAAGACCCAGTACTTC. This gives the protein CASSLDRKTQYF.

The chain joins TRBV11-2 to TRBJ1-2; TRBD1 might be the D (5 bases). CDR1 and CDR2 (germline): SGHAT, FQNNGV. Trimming left V 5 bases short and J 3 bases short, with 16 bases between. The CDR3 loop spans 15 amino acids. This CDR3 reads CASSPTPTGDYGYTF. The CDR3 nucleotides read TGTGCCAGCAGCCCCACCCCCACAGGAGACTATGGCTACACCTTC.

The chain couples TRBV28 to TRBJ2-6; D gene unclear. Trimming took 5 bases from V and 5 from J, leaving 25 bases between them. Germline V CDR1 and CDR2: MDHEN, SYDVKM. The CDR3 consists of 19 residues. The DNA of the CDR3 is TGTGCCAGCAGTGAGAAATTTCCTTTGACACAAAGTCGGGCCAACGTCCTGACTTTC. Translation: CASSEKFPLTQSRANVLTF.

The CDR3 region is CATSRGSFSAGTFF. The CDR3 DNA reads TGTGCCACCAGCAGAGGGTCTTTTTCGGCGGGGACTTTCTTT. The chain has TRBV15 and TRBJ1-1; D is unresolved. Between the trimmed V and J ends, which lost 1 base and 12 bases, there was a span of 18 bases. CDR1 and CDR2 from the germline V gene are LNHNV and YYDKDF (reference sequence). This CDR3 has 14 residues.

The chain links TRBV10-1 to TRBJ1-1; D gene unclear. Germline V gene sequence: CDR1 WNHNN, CDR2 SYGVQD (reference sequence). Deletions cut 4 bases from V and 5 bases from J, with 14 bases between. CDR3 size: 14 residues. The chain's CDR3 is CASSGSFLGTEAFF. CDR3 coding DNA: TGCGCCAGCAGTGGGTCCTTCCTGGGGACTGAAGCTTTCTTT.